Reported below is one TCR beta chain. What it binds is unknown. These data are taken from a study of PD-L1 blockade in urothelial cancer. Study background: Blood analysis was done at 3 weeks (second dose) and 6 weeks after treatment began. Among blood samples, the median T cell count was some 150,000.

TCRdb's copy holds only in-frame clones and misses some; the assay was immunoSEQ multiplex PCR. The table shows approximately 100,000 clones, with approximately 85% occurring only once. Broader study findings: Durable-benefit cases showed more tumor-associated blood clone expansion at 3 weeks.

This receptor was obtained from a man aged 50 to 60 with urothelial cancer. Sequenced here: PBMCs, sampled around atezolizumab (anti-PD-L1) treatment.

The CDR3 sequence is CASSVGGDTGRYEQYF. The CDR3 DNA follows: TGTGCCAGCAGCGTAGGTGGGGACACCGGAAGGTACGAGCAGTACTTC. The genes are TRBV9 and TRBJ2-7; possibly TRBD1 for D (6 bases). Germline V gene data show CDR1 as SGDLS and CDR2 as YYNGEE. The CDR3 runs to 16 residues. V lost 0 bases to trimming and J lost 4 bases, with 17 bases between them. The variable domain in full, with the rest retrieved from reference TRBV9 and TRBJ2-7, is DSGVTQTPKHLITATGQRVTLRCSPRSGDLSVYWYQQSLDQGLQFLIQYYNGEERAKGNILERFSAQQFPDLHSELNLSSLELGDSALYFCASSVGGDTGRYEQYFGPGTRLTVT.